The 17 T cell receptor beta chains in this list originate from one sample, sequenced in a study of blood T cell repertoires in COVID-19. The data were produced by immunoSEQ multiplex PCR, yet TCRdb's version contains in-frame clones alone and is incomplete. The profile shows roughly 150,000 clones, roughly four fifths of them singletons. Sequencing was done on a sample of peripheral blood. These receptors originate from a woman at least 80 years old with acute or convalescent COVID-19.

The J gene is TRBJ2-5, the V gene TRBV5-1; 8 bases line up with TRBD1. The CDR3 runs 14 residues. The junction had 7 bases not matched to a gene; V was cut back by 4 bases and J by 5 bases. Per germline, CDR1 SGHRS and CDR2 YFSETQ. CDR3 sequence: CASSDGDRRETQYF. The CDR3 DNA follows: TGCGCCAGCAGCGACGGGGACAGGCGGGAGACCCAGTACTTC.

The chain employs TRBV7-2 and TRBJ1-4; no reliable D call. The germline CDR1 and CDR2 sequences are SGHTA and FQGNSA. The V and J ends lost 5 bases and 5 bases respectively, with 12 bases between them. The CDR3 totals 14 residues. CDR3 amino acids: CASSLRRKNEKLFF. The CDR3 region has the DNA TGTGCCAGCAGCCTTCGGCGGAAAAATGAAAAACTGTTTTTT.

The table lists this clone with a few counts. The CDR3 nucleotides are TGTGCCAGTAGTACCCGACAGAACACTGAAGCTTTCTTT. Translating it yields CASSTRQNTEAFF. The chain links TRBV19 to TRBJ1-1; D unclear. V was cut by 4 bases and J by 1 base, with 7 bases left in between. The CDR3 extends over 13 amino acids. The germline V gene encodes CDR1 LNHDA and CDR2 SQIVND (reference sequence).

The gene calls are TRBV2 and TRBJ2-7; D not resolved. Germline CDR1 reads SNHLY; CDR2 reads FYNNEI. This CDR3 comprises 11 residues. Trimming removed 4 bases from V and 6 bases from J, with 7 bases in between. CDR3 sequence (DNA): TGTGCCAGCAGTGTACTGTTCGAGCAGTACTTC. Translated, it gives CASSVLFEQYF.

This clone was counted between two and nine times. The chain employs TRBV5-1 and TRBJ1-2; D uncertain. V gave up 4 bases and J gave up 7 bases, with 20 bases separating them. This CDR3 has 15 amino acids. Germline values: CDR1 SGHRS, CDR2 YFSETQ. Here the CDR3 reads CASSSDGTLFGGYTF. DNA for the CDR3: TGCGCCAGCAGCAGCGACGGAACCTTGTTCGGTGGCTACACCTTC.

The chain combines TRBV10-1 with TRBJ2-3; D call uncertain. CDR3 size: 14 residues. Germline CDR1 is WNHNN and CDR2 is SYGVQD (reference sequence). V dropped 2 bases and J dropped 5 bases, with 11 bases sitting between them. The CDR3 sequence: CASSEPILGDTQYF. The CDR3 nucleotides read TGCGCCAGCAGTGAGCCGATTCTAGGAGATACGCAGTATTTT.

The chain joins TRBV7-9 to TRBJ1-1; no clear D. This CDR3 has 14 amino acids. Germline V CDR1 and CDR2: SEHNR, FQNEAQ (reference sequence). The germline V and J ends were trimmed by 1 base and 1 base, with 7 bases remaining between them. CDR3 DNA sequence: TGTGCCAGCAGCTTAGACGCGTGGAACACTGAAGCTTTCTTT. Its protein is CASSLDAWNTEAFF.

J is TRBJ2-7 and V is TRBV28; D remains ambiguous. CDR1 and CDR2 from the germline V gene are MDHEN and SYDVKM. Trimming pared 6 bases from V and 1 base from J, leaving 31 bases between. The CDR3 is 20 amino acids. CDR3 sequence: CASSLSPAPFAAPNSYEQYF. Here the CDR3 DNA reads TGTGCCAGCAGCCTTTCCCCCGCGCCGTTTGCAGCGCCTAATTCCTACGAGCAGTACTTC.

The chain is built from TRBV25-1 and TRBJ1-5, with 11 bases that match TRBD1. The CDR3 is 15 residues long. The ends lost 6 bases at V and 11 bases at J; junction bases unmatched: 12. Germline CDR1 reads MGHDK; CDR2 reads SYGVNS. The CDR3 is CASSAGTGGSWAQHF. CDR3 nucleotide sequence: TGTGCCAGCAGCGCCGGGACAGGGGGTTCGTGGGCCCAGCATTTT.

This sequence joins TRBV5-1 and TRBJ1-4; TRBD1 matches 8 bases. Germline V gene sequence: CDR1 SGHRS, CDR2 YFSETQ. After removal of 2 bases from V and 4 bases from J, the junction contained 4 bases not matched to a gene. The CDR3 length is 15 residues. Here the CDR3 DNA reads TGCGCCAGCAGCTTCAGGGGGCCCGATAATGAAAAACTGTTTTTT. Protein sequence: CASSFRGPDNEKLFF.

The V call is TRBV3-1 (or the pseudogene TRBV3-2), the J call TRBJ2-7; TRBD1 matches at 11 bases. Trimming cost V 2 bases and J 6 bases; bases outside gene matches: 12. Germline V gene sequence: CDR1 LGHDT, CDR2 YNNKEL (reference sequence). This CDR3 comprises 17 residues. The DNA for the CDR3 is TGTGCCAGCAGCCAACTACCCGGGACAGGGGGAGGAGGCGAGCAGTACTTC. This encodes CASSQLPGTGGGGEQYF.

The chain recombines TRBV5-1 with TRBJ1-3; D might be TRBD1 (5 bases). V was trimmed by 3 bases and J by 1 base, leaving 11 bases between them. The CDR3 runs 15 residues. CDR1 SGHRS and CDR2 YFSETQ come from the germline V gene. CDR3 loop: CASSSAGYSGNTIYF. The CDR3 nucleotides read TGCGCCAGCAGCTCGGCAGGGTATTCTGGAAACACCATATATTTT.

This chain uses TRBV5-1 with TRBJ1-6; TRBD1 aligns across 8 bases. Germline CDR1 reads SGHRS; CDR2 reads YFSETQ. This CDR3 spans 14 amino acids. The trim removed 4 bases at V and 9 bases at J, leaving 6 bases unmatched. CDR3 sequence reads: CASSLGTGRSPLHF. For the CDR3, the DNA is TGCGCCAGCAGCCTAGGGACAGGACGTTCACCCCTCCACTTT.

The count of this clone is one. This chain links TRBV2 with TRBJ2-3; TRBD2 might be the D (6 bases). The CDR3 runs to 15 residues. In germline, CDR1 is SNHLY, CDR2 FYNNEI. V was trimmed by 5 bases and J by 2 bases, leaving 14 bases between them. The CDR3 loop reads CASSRGGWVTDTQYF. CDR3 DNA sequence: TGTGCCAGCAGTAGGGGAGGATGGGTCACAGATACGCAGTATTTT.

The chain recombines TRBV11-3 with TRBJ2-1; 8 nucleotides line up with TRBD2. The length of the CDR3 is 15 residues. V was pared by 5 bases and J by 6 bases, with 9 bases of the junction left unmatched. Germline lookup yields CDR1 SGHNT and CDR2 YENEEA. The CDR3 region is CASSRGTSRVNEQFF. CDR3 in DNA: TGTGCCAGCAGCCGGGGGACTAGTCGAGTCAATGAGCAGTTCTTC.

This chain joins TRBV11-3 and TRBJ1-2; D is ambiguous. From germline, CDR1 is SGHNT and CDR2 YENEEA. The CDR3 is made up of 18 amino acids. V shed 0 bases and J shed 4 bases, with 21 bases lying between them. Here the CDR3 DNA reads TGTGCCAGCAGCTTAGAGCCGGGGAAAGGTGGCGGACTCTATGGCTACACCTTC. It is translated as CASSLEPGKGGGLYGYTF.

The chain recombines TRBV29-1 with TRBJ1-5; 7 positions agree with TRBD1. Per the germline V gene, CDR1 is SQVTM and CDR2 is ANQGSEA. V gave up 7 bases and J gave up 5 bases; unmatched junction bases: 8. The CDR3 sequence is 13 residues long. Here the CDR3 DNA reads TGCAGCGCCAGAACCGACAGGGATCAGCCCCAGCATTTT. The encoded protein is CSARTDRDQPQHF. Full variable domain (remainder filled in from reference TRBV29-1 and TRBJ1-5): SAVISQKPSRDICQRGTSLTIQCQVDSQVTMMFWYRQQPGQSLTLIATANQGSEATYESGFVIDKFPISRPNLTFSTLTVSNMSPEDSSIYLCSARTDRDQPQHFGDGTRLSIL.